The T cell receptor beta chain under discussion was sequenced for a study of OX40 agonist ivuxolimab in advanced cancers. Broadly, across the study: Ivuxolimab was a fully human IgG2 agonistic monoclonal antibody targeting the costimulatory receptor OX40 (CD134). Intravenous ivuxolimab was administered to patients every 2 weeks at six dose levels: 0.01, 0.1, 0.3, 1.5, 3 and 10 mg/kg. Of the 50 to 55 patients in dose escalation, around 19 had hepatocellular carcinoma, approximately 15 had melanoma, 9 had renal cell carcinoma and 9 had head and neck cancer. The dose-escalation cohort was 82.7% male with a mean age of 60 years, ranging from roughly 23 to 85. Patients were allowed to have had prior anti-PD-1, anti-PD-L1 or anti-CTLA-4 therapy, and approximately 40% of the dose-escalation patients had previously received checkpoint inhibitors. Partial responses occurred in three dose-escalation patients, of whom one had hepatocellular carcinoma and two had cutaneous melanoma. Peripheral TCRbeta sequencing aimed to test whether ivuxolimab altered TCR sequence diversity and caused clonal T-cell expansion. The paper covers the monotherapy dose-escalation part of the phase I ivuxolimab trial, which included N ≈ 50 patients.

Remarks on this clone: The clone's antigen remains unknown. No base-level quality is on record; no much larger clone is a single base apart.

Genomic DNA was extracted from sorted cells for sequencing of the TCRbeta CDR3 region. The immunoSEQ Assay was used to sequence the TCRbeta CDR3 regions. TCRdb holds this immuneACCESS table with in-frame rearrangements only. Some clones are missing; in checked studies, unresolved V genes explain under half, and the rest has no known cause. For this sample there are about 6,000 clones; around 80% appear just once. Approximately 25% of the sample goes to the ten largest clones. Including the terminal cysteine and phenylalanine, the CDR3 comprises 15 residues. The CDR3 DNA has 45 bases and is translated from base 1. CDR1 is given as LNHNV and CDR2 as YYDKDF, both from the germline V gene (reference sequence). V gives up 0 bases and J gives up 4 bases, and the segment between their germline ends measures 10 bases. Patients with autoimmune disease history or receiving systemic immunosuppression were excluded from the trial. Peripheral blood for TCR sequencing was drawn from every dose cohort at baseline, at cycle 4 day 1 and at cycle 7 day 1. The samples were drawn from a first-in-human, open-label, multicenter phase I dose-escalation trial of ivuxolimab. Adults with locally advanced or metastatic melanoma, renal cell carcinoma, hepatocellular carcinoma or head and neck squamous cell carcinoma were enrolled in the trial. Before TCR sequencing, CD4+ T cells and CD8+ T cells were sorted from peripheral blood as separate populations.

Results the study describes overall, beyond this receptor: At doses from 0.1 to 3.0 mg/kg, clonal expansion was seen in both CD4+ and CD8+ blood T cells between baseline and week 6. After ivuxolimab, expanded clones were on average more numerous among CD8+ T cells than among CD4+ T cells. Antigen specificity was not determined for the clonally expanded peripheral T cells. Low levels of normalized T-cell clonal expansion were also shown by some nonresponding patients. In the 0.1-3.0 mg/kg groups, partial responders had among the lowest normalized peripheral clonal expansion, particularly in CD8+ T cells.

This TCR came from an adult with an advanced solid tumor such as melanoma, head and neck, liver or kidney cancer. The rearrangement combines TRBV15 with TRBJ2-1; a confident D gene designation cannot be given. The specimen was CD4+ or CD8+ T cells sorted from blood, collected in a trial of the OX40 agonist ivuxolimab. The DNA reads TGTGCCACCAGCAGAGATAAGGCTGGTTACAATGAGCAGTTCTTC. Its coded protein is CATSRDKAGYNEQFF.